What follows is one T cell receptor (beta chain) and its context. The data originate from a study of blood T cell repertoires in COVID-19. Study at large: The United States, Italy and Spain were the sources of the acute and convalescent COVID-19 samples. Nucleic acid was either cDNA or gDNA, and it came from T cells, B-cell-depleted T cells, or PBMCs.

The authors' processing: Nucleated cell counts were estimated from reference gene primer amplification. Clones were sequenced by immunoSEQ multiplex PCR, and TCRdb holds only the in-frame ones, with some missing. V and J calls and clone size are copied from that table; D and trimming were computed from the DNA. The table includes about 200,000 clones, around nine tenths detected once. This CDR3 is 15 amino acids long. With 6 bases clipped from V and 0 bases from J, the junction kept 5 bases outside the gene matches. From germline, CDR1 is MNHEY and CDR2 SVGAGI. The chain links TRBV6-5 to TRBJ1-3; 7 bases are shared with TRBD1. This receptor was taken from a middle-aged woman who had recovered from COVID-19. Sequencing was performed on peripheral blood. The CDR3 protein is CASRSGQVSGNTIYF. The CDR3 DNA follows: TGTGCCAGCAGATCCGGACAGGTCTCTGGAAACACCATATATTTT.